The sample holds a few counts of the clone carrying this T cell receptor beta chain. Specified time point: patch test 1, 2 weeks after DPC sensitization. Described treatment: therapeutic diphenylcyclopropenone sensitization with weekly scalp DPC. The data are from a study of human T cells and chemical hapten exposure. TCRdb re-derived calls from the RACE reads in MiXCR, one entry per CDR3 protein. In the table there are tens of thousands of distinct CDR3 sequences, 25% to 40% of which are singletons. This CDR3 contains 15 residues. Germline CDR1 is SGHRS and CDR2 is YFSETQ. Deletions cut 4 bases from V and 3 bases from J, with 17 bases between.

This receptor was obtained from a man between 40 and 49 years old with alopecia areata. Some clones in this sample may be carry-over from other donors' samples. The V call is TRBV5-1, the J call TRBJ2-7; D not resolved. Here the sequenced sample was whole blood, taken in connection with sensitization to the hapten diphenylcyclopropenone (DPC). The CDR3 DNA reads TGCGCCAGCAGCATAGGGATAGAAGCAAGCTACGAGCAGTACTTC. Its translation: CASSIGIEASYEQYF.